Each of the 5 T cell receptor beta chains below was sequenced from the same sample in a study of cytomegalovirus exposure and HLA in healthy donors. Libraries were prepared by immunoSEQ multiplex PCR; TCRdb keeps only in-frame clonotypes and omits some of them. The table records roughly 70,000 clones, about 96% of them present only once. The sequenced sample consisted of PBMCs. Source of these receptors: a young man in good health and CMV-seronegative.

The genes are TRBV7-3 and TRBJ1-2; TRBD1 might be the D (6 bases). V gave up 0 bases and J gave up 4 bases, with 9 bases separating them. The CDR3 sequence is 14 residues long. From germline, CDR1 is SGHTA and CDR2 FQGTGA. As DNA, the CDR3 is TGTGCCAGCAGCTTAACGGCAGGGGCCTATGGCTACACCTTC. Translated, it gives CASSLTAGAYGYTF.

CDR3 amino acids: CASSLAGGAGELFF. The CDR3, as DNA: TGTGCCAGCAGCTTGGCCGGGGGTGCCGGGGAGCTGTTTTTT. The chain employs TRBV5-4 and TRBJ2-2, with D possibly TRBD2 on 6 matching bases. Germline loops: CDR1 SGHNT, CDR2 YYREEE (reference sequence). Trimming took off 0 bases at V and 6 bases at J, with 9 bases between the two ends. CDR3 length: 14 residues.

This chain connects TRBV10-3 to TRBJ2-3; 7 bases match TRBD1. After removal of 4 bases from V and 2 bases from J, the junction contained 6 bases not matched to a gene. Germline assignment: CDR1 ENHRY and CDR2 SYGVKD. The CDR3 loop spans 15 amino acids. The CDR3 spells CAISGQGAYTDTQYF. The DNA of the CDR3 is TGTGCCATCAGTGGACAGGGTGCTTACACAGATACGCAGTATTTT.

The chain employs TRBV7-9 and TRBJ2-3; D uncertain. From germline, CDR1 is SEHNR and CDR2 FQNEAQ (reference sequence). This CDR3 is 14 amino acids long. V dropped 5 bases and J dropped 1 base, with 10 bases sitting between them. Here the CDR3 reads CASSPDWGTDTQYF. The CDR3 DNA is TGTGCCAGCAGCCCTGACTGGGGCACAGATACGCAGTATTTT.

V and J are TRBV20-1 and TRBJ1-1, with D perhaps TRBD1 (6 bases). V was shortened by 3 bases and J by 10 bases, with 12 bases between the two germline ends. Germline loops: CDR1 DFQATT, CDR2 SNEGSKA (reference sequence). The CDR3 runs 11 residues. CDR3 sequence (DNA): TGCAGTGCTAGGGACAGACTAAGAGCTTTCTTT. Residues: CSARDRLRAFF.